A selection of T cell receptor beta chains follows, all from one sample in a study of CXCR3-negative and CXCR3-positive naive CD8 T cells. TCRdb re-called the 5' RACE reads and catalogs CDR3 proteins one per entry, DNA excluded. This sample contains 75,000 to 95,000 distinct CDR3 sequences. Sequenced sample: naive CXCR3- CD8+ T cells from blood. Receptors were obtained from a human donor in good health. Some clones in this sample may be carry-over from other donors' samples. Each CDR3 is given with its conserved first and last residue.

TRBV9	TRBJ1-3	CASRGTSGNTIYF
TRBV29-1	TRBJ2-1	CSVEDGQADELFF
TRBV29-1	TRBJ1-1	CSVEDTRAMAFF
TRBV7-9	TRBJ1-2	CASSLVGENYGYTF
TRBV7-9	TRBJ2-7	CASSLGSGTWQYF
TRBV29-1	TRBJ2-7	CSAPGDSNRYEQYF
TRBV7-6	TRBJ2-6	CASSFPGPGSSGANVLTF
TRBV7-2	TRBJ2-7	CASSLVLREGEQYF
TRBV27	TRBJ2-5	CASSSLAGQETQYF
TRBV3-1	TRBJ2-1	CASSPWAAGHYNEQFF
TRBV4-3	TRBJ2-7	CASSLGLESYEQYF
TRBV19	TRBJ1-1	CASSIPHGGEAFF
TRBV12-3/TRBV12-4	TRBJ2-7	CASSPGTGDGLNEQYF
TRBV29-1	TRBJ1-2	CSVASQDGLGYTF
TRBV10-2	TRBJ2-3	CASRQGDTQYF
TRBV12-5	TRBJ1-2	CASGTGHPGYGYTF
TRBV20-1	TRBJ2-3	CSARDAGQSDTQYF